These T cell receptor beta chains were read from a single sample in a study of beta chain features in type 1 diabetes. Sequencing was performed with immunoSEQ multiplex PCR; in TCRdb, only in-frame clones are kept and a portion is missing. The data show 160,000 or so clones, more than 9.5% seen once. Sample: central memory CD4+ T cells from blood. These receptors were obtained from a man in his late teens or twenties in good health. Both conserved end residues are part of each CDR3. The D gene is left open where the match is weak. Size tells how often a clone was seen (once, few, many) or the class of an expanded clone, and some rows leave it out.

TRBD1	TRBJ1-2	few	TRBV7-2	CASSIRQGRDYGYTF	TGTGCCAGCAGCATAAGACAGGGCCGGGATTATGGCTACACCTTC
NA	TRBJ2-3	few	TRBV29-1	CSVEWQGFGTDTQYF	TGCAGCGTTGAATGGCAGGGGTTCGGCACAGATACGCAGTATTTT
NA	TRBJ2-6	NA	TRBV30	CAWRWGRISGANVLTF	TGTGCCTGGAGGTGGGGACGGATCTCTGGGGCCAACGTCCTGACTTTC
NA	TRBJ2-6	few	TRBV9	CASSDRGGANVLTF	TGTGCCAGCAGCGACAGAGGTGGGGCCAACGTCCTGACTTTC
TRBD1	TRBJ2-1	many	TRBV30	CAWSVRGGQSSYNEQFF	TGTGCCTGGAGTGTACGTGGGGGACAGAGCTCCTACAATGAGCAGTTCTTC
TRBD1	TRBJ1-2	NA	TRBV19	CASRRTGGDYGYTF	TGTGCCAGTAGGAGGACAGGGGGAGACTATGGCTACACCTTC
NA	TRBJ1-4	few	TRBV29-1	CSVDFGLNEKLFF	TGCAGCGTTGATTTTGGGCTTAATGAAAAACTGTTTTTT
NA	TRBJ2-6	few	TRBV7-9	CASSNSGANVLTF	TGTGCCAGCAGTAACTCTGGGGCCAACGTCCTGACTTTC
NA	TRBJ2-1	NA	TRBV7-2	CASSLTGVRLAGYNEQFF	TGTGCCAGCAGCTTGACAGGGGTGCGGCTAGCGGGATACAATGAGCAGTTCTTC
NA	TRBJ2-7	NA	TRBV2	CASNGVLLYEQYF	TGTGCCAGCAACGGGGTTCTCCTCTACGAGCAGTACTTC
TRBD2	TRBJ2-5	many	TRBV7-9	CASSTGLAGGPETQYF	TGTGCCAGCAGCACAGGGCTAGCGGGAGGGCCCGAGACCCAGTACTTC
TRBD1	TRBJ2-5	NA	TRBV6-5	CASRDRGPETQYF	TGTGCCAGCCGGGACAGGGGACCAGAGACCCAGTACTTC
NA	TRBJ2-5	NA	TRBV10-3	CAISEPSGTWTQYF	TGTGCCATCAGTGAGCCCTCAGGGACGTGGACCCAGTACTTC
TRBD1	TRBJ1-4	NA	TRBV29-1	CSVGRPEGQGREKLFF	TGCAGCGTGGGAAGACCGGAAGGACAGGGGAGGGAAAAACTGTTTTTT
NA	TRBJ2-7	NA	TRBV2	CASRGDTYEQYF	TGTGCCAGCAGGGGGGACACCTACGAGCAGTACTTC
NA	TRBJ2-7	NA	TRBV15	CATSREGEQYF	TGTGCCACCAGCAGAGAGGGGGAGCAGTACTTC
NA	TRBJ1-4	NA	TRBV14	CASSRPGEKLFF	TGTGCCAGCAGTCGGCCGGGTGAAAAACTGTTTTTT
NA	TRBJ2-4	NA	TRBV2	CASSEAGAKNIQYF	TGTGCCAGCAGTGAAGCGGGGGCCAAAAACATTCAGTACTTC
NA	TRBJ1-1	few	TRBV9	CASSLVGQNTEAFF	TGTGCCAGCAGCTTAGTGGGGCAGAACACTGAAGCTTTCTTT
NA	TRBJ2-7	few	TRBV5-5	CASTKEGAGEQYF	TGTGCCAGCACCAAGGAGGGGGCAGGAGAGCAGTACTTC
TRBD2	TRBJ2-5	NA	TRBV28	CASSLAGGETQYF	TGTGCCAGCAGCCTAGCGGGAGGAGAGACCCAGTACTTC
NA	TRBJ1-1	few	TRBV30	CAWSARGDTEAFF	TGTGCCTGGAGTGCCAGGGGTGACACTGAAGCTTTCTTT
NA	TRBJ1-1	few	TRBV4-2	CASSQEGLNTEAFF	TGTGCCAGCAGCCAAGAAGGCCTGAACACTGAAGCTTTCTTT
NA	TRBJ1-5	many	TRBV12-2	CASRLAMGGCVGNQPQHF	TGTGCAAGTCGCTTAGCGATGGGGGGATGCGTAGGCAATCAGCCCCAGCATTTT
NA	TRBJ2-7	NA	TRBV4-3	CASSQAVSYEQYF	TGCGCCAGCAGCCAAGCAGTTTCCTACGAGCAGTACTTC
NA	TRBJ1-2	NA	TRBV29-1	CSVGGQNYGYTF	TGCAGCGTTGGGGGGCAAAACTATGGCTACACCTTC
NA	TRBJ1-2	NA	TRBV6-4	CASSDKREPNYGYTF	TGTGCCAGCAGTGACAAGCGGGAACCTAACTATGGCTACACCTTC
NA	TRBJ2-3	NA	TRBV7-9	CASSLGELTDTQYF	TGTGCCAGCAGCTTAGGGGAGCTCACAGATACGCAGTATTTT
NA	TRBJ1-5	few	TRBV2	CASSEVGARNQPQHF	TGTGCCAGCAGTGAAGTGGGGGCTCGGAATCAGCCCCAGCATTTT
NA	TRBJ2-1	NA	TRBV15	CATSRVGLYNEQFF	TGTGCCACCAGCAGAGTCGGGCTCTACAATGAGCAGTTCTTC
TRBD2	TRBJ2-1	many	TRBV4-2	CASSQDPGTSGRYEQFF	TGTGCCAGCAGCCAAGATCCAGGGACTAGCGGGAGATATGAGCAGTTCTTC
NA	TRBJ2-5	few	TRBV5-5	CASSYARRGPQETQYF	TGTGCCAGCAGCTACGCAAGGCGGGGACCTCAAGAGACCCAGTACTTC
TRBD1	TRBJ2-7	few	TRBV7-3	CASSQDRGYEQYF	TGTGCCAGCAGCCAAGACAGGGGCTACGAGCAGTACTTC
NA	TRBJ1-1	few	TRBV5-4	CASSLDAVGGTEAFF	TGTGCCAGCAGCTTGGATGCGGTTGGAGGAACTGAAGCTTTCTTT
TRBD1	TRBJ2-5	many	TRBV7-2	CASSLRTTGAGETQYF	TGTGCCAGCAGCTTACGGACGACAGGGGCGGGAGAGACCCAGTACTTC
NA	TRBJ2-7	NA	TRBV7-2	CASSFSGPYEQYF	TGTGCCAGCAGCTTTAGCGGTCCCTACGAGCAGTACTTC
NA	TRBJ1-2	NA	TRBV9	CASSVDSQPNYGYTF	TGTGCCAGCAGCGTAGACAGTCAGCCTAACTATGGCTACACCTTC
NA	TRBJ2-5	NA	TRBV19	CASSGTAGAPKQETQYF	TGTGCCAGTAGTGGGACGGCGGGGGCCCCTAAACAAGAGACCCAGTACTTC
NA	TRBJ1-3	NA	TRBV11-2	CASSRSAGNTIYF	TGTGCCAGCAGCCGCTCAGCTGGAAACACCATATATTTT
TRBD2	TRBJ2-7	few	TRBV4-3	CASSQGNWREDYYEQYF	TGCGCCAGCAGCCAAGGGAATTGGCGGGAGGACTACTACGAGCAGTACTTC
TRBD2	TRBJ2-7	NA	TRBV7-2	CASSPWTSGSYEQYF	TGTGCCAGCAGCCCGTGGACTAGCGGGAGCTACGAGCAGTACTTC
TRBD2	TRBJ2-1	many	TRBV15	CATSRASGSYNEQFF	TGTGCCACCAGCAGGGCTAGCGGATCCTACAATGAGCAGTTCTTC
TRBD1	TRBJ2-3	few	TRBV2	CASRGGQGGTDTQYF	TGTGCCAGCAGGGGAGGACAGGGTGGTACAGATACGCAGTATTTT